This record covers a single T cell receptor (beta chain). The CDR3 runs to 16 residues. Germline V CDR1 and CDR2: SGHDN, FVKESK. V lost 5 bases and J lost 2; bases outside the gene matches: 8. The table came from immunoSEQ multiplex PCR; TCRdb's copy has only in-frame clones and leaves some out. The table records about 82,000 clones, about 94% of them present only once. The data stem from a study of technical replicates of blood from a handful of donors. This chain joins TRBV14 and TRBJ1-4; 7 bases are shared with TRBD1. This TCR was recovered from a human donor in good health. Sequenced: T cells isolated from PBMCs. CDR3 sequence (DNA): TGTGCCAGCAGCAATAAAGGACAGGACACTAATGAAAAACTGTTTTTT. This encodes CASSNKGQDTNEKLFF.